Presented here are 27 T cell receptor beta chains from one specimen sequenced in a study of vaccination effects on CD4 cells after COVID-19 (dated by TCRdb to between 2021 and 2024). The library was obtained by the immunoSEQ multiplex PCR assay. TCRdb limited this immuneACCESS table to in-frame rearrangements with V and J called. A share of clones is missing; checked studies link under half to unresolved V genes, and the rest is unexplained. The sample records 60,000 to 75,000 clones, about 69% of which are singletons. The leading ten clones occupy about 5% of the sample. To identify antigen-specific CD4+ T cell clonotypes by their expansion, the ViraFEST assay first stimulated PBMC with viral peptide pools and then applied TCR sequencing. After 10 to 11 days of culture, CD4+ T cells were isolated with the EasySep CD4+ T cell isolation kit. Convalescent patients had PCR-confirmed SARS-CoV-2 infection between March and December 2020, before Alpha, Beta and Delta variants emerged in the United States.

These receptors' antigens are unknown. Sequences were derived from CD4+ T cells from PBMCs cultured with HIV peptides, sampled before COVID-19 vaccination. The intended sense of this specimen's cell subset or site label: HIV-1 Nef peptide pool negative control/reference culture. These receptors were obtained from a human donor who had a prior SARS-CoV-2 infection.

This clone has a single count. This sequence joins TRBV5-1 and TRBJ2-1; TRBD2 matches at 10 bases. Germline CDR1 SGHRS, CDR2 YFSETQ. The CDR3 has 14 amino acids. With 5 bases clipped from V and 5 bases from J, the junction kept 4 bases outside the gene matches. CDR3 coding DNA: TGCGCCAGCAGATTTGGGACTAGCGACAATGAGCAGTTCTTC. Translated, it gives CASRFGTSDNEQFF. Complete variable domain (other parts from reference TRBV5-1 and TRBJ2-1): KAGVTQTPRYLIKTRGQQVTLSCSPISGHRSVSWYQQTPGQGLQFLFEYFSETQRNKGNFPGRFSGRQFSNSRSEMNVSTLELGDSALYLCASRFGTSDNEQFFGPGTRLTVL.

This clone was seen only a few times. The chain recombines TRBV25-1 with TRBJ2-1; TRBD1 aligns across 9 bases. Germline V gives CDR1 MGHDK, CDR2 SYGVNS. The J segment lost 2 bases and the V segment lost 3 bases, leaving 8 bases of the junction unmatched. The CDR3 covers 17 residues. CDR3 sequence: CASSEGGTGGPYNEQFF. CDR3 nucleotides: TGTGCCAGCAGTGAGGGGGGAACAGGGGGCCCCTACAATGAGCAGTTCTTC.

V is TRBV5-6 and J is TRBJ1-1, with TRBD1 as a possible D gene (6 bases). CDR1 is SGHDT and CDR2 is YYEEEE in the germline V gene. The CDR3 consists of 13 residues. The V end was cut by 1 base, the J end by 6 bases, with 10 bases between. CDR3 coding DNA: TGTGCCAGCAGCTTGTCCAGGGGCGCTGAAGCTTTCTTT. It yields the protein CASSLSRGAEAFF.

This clone was recorded once. The chain uses TRBV6-5 and TRBJ2-3, with 7 nucleotides matching TRBD2. Germline CDR1 reads MNHEY; CDR2 reads SVGAGI. The CDR3 totals 14 residues. V was clipped by 8 bases and J by 6 bases; unmatched bases: 11. The CDR3 is CASRITRERDTQYF. Here the CDR3 DNA reads TGTGCCAGCCGAATTACGCGGGAGCGGGATACGCAGTATTTT.

The V and J genes are TRBV7-2 and TRBJ2-7; 10 bases line up with TRBD2. This CDR3 region has 15 residues. Per germline, CDR1 SGHTA and CDR2 FQGNSA. Trimming at V came to 1 base and at J to 7 bases, leaving 7 bases not matched to a gene. CDR3 DNA: TGTGCCAGCAGCTTAGATCGGCTAGCGGGGGCGGAGCAGTACTTC. This codes for CASSLDRLAGAEQYF. Full variable domain (missing parts from reference TRBV7-2 and TRBJ2-7): GAGVSQSPSNKVTEKGKDVELRCDPISGHTALYWYRQSLGQGLEFLIYFQGNSAPDKSGLPSDRFSAERTGGSVSTLTIQRTQQEDSAVYLCASSLDRLAGAEQYFGPGTRLTVT.

The chain combines TRBV9 with TRBJ1-2; D is unresolved. The CDR3 consists of 14 residues. Germline assignment: CDR1 SGDLS and CDR2 YYNGEE. The V end lost 0 bases, the J end lost 5 bases, and 11 bases lay between the germline ends. The CDR3: CASSVALGPYGYTF. The CDR3, as DNA: TGTGCCAGCAGCGTAGCCCTGGGCCCTTATGGCTACACCTTC. Full variable domain (remainder filled in from reference TRBV9 and TRBJ1-2): DSGVTQTPKHLITATGQRVTLRCSPRSGDLSVYWYQQSLDQGLQFLIQYYNGEERAKGNILERFSAQQFPDLHSELNLSSLELGDSALYFCASSVALGPYGYTFGSGTRLTVV.

The V call is TRBV5-8, the J call TRBJ2-7; a possible D gene is TRBD1 (5 bases). Germline-derived CDR1 and CDR2 are SGHTS and YDEGEE. The CDR3 is made up of 14 amino acids. V dropped 4 bases and J dropped 2 bases, with 13 bases sitting between them. The chain's CDR3 is CASSIGQGAYEQYF. DNA of the CDR3: TGTGCCAGCAGCATAGGACAAGGAGCCTACGAGCAGTACTTC. Complete variable domain (other parts from reference TRBV5-8 and TRBJ2-7): EAGVTQSPTHLIKTRGQQATLRCSPISGHTSVYWYQQALGLGLQFLLWYDEGEERNRGNFPPRFSGRQFPNYSSELNVNALELEDSALYLCASSIGQGAYEQYFGPGTRLTVT.

The chain uses TRBV24-1 and TRBJ2-5; 8 bases align to TRBD1. The V gene's germline CDR1 is KGHDR and CDR2 SFDVKD. J was trimmed by 9 bases and V by 9 bases; bases with no gene match: 14. The CDR3 is 14 amino acids. CDR3 DNA: TGTGCCACCGAATCCGGACAGGGTTCGGGGCCCCAGTACTTC. This encodes CATESGQGSGPQYF.

The genes are TRBV7-6 and TRBJ1-3; 8 bases match TRBD1. Germline CDR1 SGHVS, CDR2 FNYEAQ. This CDR3 is built from 17 residues. The V gene end was trimmed by 3 bases and the J gene end by 4 bases; junction bases not matched to a gene: 11. The CDR3 sequence: CASSLGGTGWGGNTIYF. The CDR3 DNA follows: TGTGCCAGCAGCTTGGGGGGGACAGGATGGGGCGGAAACACCATATATTTT.

This chain joins TRBV2 and TRBJ2-3; the D is unclear. The V end lost 8 bases, the J end lost 0 bases, and 12 bases lay between the germline ends. CDR3 size: 14 residues. Per the germline V gene, CDR1 is SNHLY and CDR2 is FYNNEI. This CDR3 reads CASRDSQSTDTQYF. In DNA form, the CDR3 reads TGTGCCAGCCGAGACTCGCAGAGCACAGATACGCAGTATTTT.

The DNA for the CDR3 is TGTGCCGTCCTATTCAGCGGGAGGGCCTTTGACGAGACCCAGTACTTC. As protein: CAVLFSGRAFDETQYF. The chain is built from TRBV21-1 and TRBJ2-5; TRBD2, the table's D call, was not compared with the DNA. TRBV21-1 is labeled a pseudogene. The length of the CDR3 is 16 residues.

V gene TRBV5-1 combines with J gene TRBJ2-5, with no clear D. This CDR3 has 13 amino acids. CDR1 and CDR2 from the germline V gene are SGHRS and YFSETQ. V gave up 2 bases and J gave up 3 bases, with 8 bases separating them. The CDR3 DNA reads TGCGCCAGCAGCTTAGTTGGGGAAGAGACCCAGTACTTC. This gives the protein CASSLVGEETQYF.

The J gene is TRBJ2-7, the V gene TRBV18, with unresolved D. CDR3 length equals 14 residues. V was shortened by 4 bases and J by 2 bases, with 12 bases between the two germline ends. In germline, CDR1 is KGHSH, CDR2 LQKENI. This chain's CDR3 is CASSQRPEAYEQYF. CDR3 in DNA: TGTGCCAGCTCACAAAGACCCGAGGCCTACGAGCAGTACTTC.

This clone occurred a few times. CDR3 DNA: TGTGCCAGCAGCCCCGCTTTGATCAACACAGATACGCAGTATTTT. Its translation is CASSPALINTDTQYF. This rearrangement joins TRBV7-9 to TRBJ2-3; no definite D call. This CDR3 region has 15 residues. The germline CDR1 and CDR2 sequences are SEHNR and FQNEAQ (reference sequence). The ends were cut back, 5 bases at V and 2 bases at J, with 14 bases in the middle.

The chain carries TRBV10-3 and TRBJ2-7; 8 nucleotides line up with TRBD1. The V segment lost 2 bases and the J segment 3 bases; nucleotides outside the gene matches: 6. This CDR3 region has 15 residues. Germline V lookup: CDR1 ENHRY, CDR2 SYGVKD. The CDR3 coding sequence is TGTGCCATCAGTGAGCCGGGACAGGTGATCTACGAGCAGTACTTC. Protein: CAISEPGQVIYEQYF.

The gene calls are TRBV30 and TRBJ1-2; a possible D gene is TRBD1 (5 bases). Germline V CDR1 and CDR2: GTSNPN, SVGIG (reference sequence). Trimming took 3 bases from V and 0 from J, leaving 23 bases between them. The CDR3 sequence is 18 residues long. The DNA for the CDR3 is TGTGCCTGGAGCAATTTTGGGGGAGACCCTAGAGCTAACTATGGCTACACCTTC. Protein product: CAWSNFGGDPRANYGYTF.

The chain recombines TRBV5-5 with TRBJ2-7, with 12 positions matching TRBD2. Germline V gene sequence: CDR1 SGHKS, CDR2 YYEKEE (reference sequence). Germline trimming cut 0 bases from V and 3 bases from J; bases unmatched to any gene: 1. The CDR3 runs 15 residues. The CDR3 DNA reads TGTGCCAGCAGCTTGGGACTAGCGGGGGACTACGAGCAGTACTTC. Translating gives CASSLGLAGDYEQYF.

V gene TRBV27 combines with J gene TRBJ2-7; tentative D call: TRBD1 (7 bases). V lost 1 base and J 10 bases, leaving 20 bases between the germline ends. Germline V CDR1 and CDR2: MNHEY, SMNVEV (reference sequence). The CDR3 covers 15 residues. This CDR3 is CASSLFRTAGGLQYF. In DNA, the CDR3 is TGTGCCAGCAGTTTATTCCGTACGGCAGGGGGGTTACAGTACTTC.

This chain uses TRBV2 with TRBJ1-3; D remains unclear. Germline CDR1 SNHLY, CDR2 FYNNEI. The CDR3 is made up of 14 amino acids. V gave up 8 bases and J gave up 0 bases, with 11 bases separating them. CDR3: CASLEQLSGNTIYF. In DNA, the CDR3 is TGTGCCAGCTTGGAACAGCTCTCTGGAAACACCATATATTTT.

The chain links TRBV6-5 to TRBJ2-3, with unresolved D. V was cut by 9 bases and J by 2 bases, with 12 bases left in between. The length of the CDR3 is 13 residues. The germline CDR1 and CDR2 sequences are MNHEY and SVGAGI. The CDR3 sequence is CASFRPFTDTQYF. As DNA, the CDR3 is TGTGCCAGTTTCCGTCCTTTCACAGATACGCAGTATTTT.

This chain uses TRBV12-3 or TRBV12-4 with TRBJ2-5; D gene unclear. V lost 6 bases and J 4 bases, leaving 6 bases between the germline ends. This CDR3 has 11 residues. CDR3 in DNA: TGTGCCAGCAGGGTAGCAGAGACCCAGTACTTC. Translation: CASRVAETQYF.

The CDR3 bases are TGTGCCAGCAGCGAGGGGATTAGCAATCAGCCCCAGCATTTT. Translated: CASSEGISNQPQHF. V usage is TRBV9 and J usage is TRBJ1-5, with D perhaps matching TRBD1 (5 bases). The V and J ends lost 3 bases and 0 bases respectively, with 7 bases between them. The CDR3 runs 14 residues. Germline CDR1 is SGDLS and CDR2 is YYNGEE. Full variable domain (rest looked up from reference TRBV9 and TRBJ1-5): DSGVTQTPKHLITATGQRVTLRCSPRSGDLSVYWYQQSLDQGLQFLIQYYNGEERAKGNILERFSAQQFPDLHSELNLSSLELGDSALYFCASSEGISNQPQHFGDGTRLSIL.

This chain connects TRBV5-1 to TRBJ1-5; TRBD1 matches 7 bases. Trimming removed 2 bases from V and 1 base from J; junction bases left unmatched: 6. The CDR3 has 16 residues. Germline V gives CDR1 SGHRS, CDR2 YFSETQ. The chain's CDR3 is CASSLQGIGSNQPQHF. In DNA form, the CDR3 reads TGCGCCAGCAGCTTACAGGGGATCGGCAGCAATCAGCCCCAGCATTTT.

This clone was seen more than once but under ten times. The V and J genes are TRBV2 and TRBJ1-5; D uncertain. The germline gives CDR1 SNHLY, CDR2 FYNNEI. Trimming pared 3 bases from V and 6 bases from J, leaving 6 bases between. This CDR3 has 12 amino acids. DNA for the CDR3: TGTGCCAGCAGTGAGGAAAGTCAGCCCCAGCATTTT. This encodes CASSEESQPQHF.

The V and J genes are TRBV15 and TRBJ1-4; D remains ambiguous. CDR3 length: 12 amino acids. V gave up 4 bases and J gave up 5 bases, with 5 bases separating them. Per germline, CDR1 LNHNV and CDR2 YYDKDF (reference sequence). The CDR3 region has the DNA TGTGCCACCAGCACAGAGAATGAAAAACTGTTTTTT. Encoded protein: CATSTENEKLFF.

V usage is TRBV3-1 (or the pseudogene TRBV3-2) and J usage is TRBJ2-7, with 9 bases aligning to TRBD2. With 6 bases clipped from V and 4 bases from J, the junction kept 10 bases outside the gene matches. The length of the CDR3 is 15 residues. Germline V gene data show CDR1 as LGHDT and CDR2 as YNNKEL (reference sequence). The DNA of the CDR3 is TGTGCCAGCAGGCGGAGACTAGCGGAGAGTTACGAGCAGTACTTC. Protein sequence: CASRRRLAESYEQYF.

The gene calls are TRBV11-1 and TRBJ2-7, with no clear D. Germline V CDR1 and CDR2: SGHAT, FQDESV (reference sequence). This CDR3 contains 13 residues. Trimming took 5 bases from V and 7 from J, leaving 15 bases between them. CDR3 in amino acids: CASSPRLPQEQYF. DNA of the CDR3: TGTGCCAGCAGCCCCCGACTTCCGCAAGAGCAGTACTTC.